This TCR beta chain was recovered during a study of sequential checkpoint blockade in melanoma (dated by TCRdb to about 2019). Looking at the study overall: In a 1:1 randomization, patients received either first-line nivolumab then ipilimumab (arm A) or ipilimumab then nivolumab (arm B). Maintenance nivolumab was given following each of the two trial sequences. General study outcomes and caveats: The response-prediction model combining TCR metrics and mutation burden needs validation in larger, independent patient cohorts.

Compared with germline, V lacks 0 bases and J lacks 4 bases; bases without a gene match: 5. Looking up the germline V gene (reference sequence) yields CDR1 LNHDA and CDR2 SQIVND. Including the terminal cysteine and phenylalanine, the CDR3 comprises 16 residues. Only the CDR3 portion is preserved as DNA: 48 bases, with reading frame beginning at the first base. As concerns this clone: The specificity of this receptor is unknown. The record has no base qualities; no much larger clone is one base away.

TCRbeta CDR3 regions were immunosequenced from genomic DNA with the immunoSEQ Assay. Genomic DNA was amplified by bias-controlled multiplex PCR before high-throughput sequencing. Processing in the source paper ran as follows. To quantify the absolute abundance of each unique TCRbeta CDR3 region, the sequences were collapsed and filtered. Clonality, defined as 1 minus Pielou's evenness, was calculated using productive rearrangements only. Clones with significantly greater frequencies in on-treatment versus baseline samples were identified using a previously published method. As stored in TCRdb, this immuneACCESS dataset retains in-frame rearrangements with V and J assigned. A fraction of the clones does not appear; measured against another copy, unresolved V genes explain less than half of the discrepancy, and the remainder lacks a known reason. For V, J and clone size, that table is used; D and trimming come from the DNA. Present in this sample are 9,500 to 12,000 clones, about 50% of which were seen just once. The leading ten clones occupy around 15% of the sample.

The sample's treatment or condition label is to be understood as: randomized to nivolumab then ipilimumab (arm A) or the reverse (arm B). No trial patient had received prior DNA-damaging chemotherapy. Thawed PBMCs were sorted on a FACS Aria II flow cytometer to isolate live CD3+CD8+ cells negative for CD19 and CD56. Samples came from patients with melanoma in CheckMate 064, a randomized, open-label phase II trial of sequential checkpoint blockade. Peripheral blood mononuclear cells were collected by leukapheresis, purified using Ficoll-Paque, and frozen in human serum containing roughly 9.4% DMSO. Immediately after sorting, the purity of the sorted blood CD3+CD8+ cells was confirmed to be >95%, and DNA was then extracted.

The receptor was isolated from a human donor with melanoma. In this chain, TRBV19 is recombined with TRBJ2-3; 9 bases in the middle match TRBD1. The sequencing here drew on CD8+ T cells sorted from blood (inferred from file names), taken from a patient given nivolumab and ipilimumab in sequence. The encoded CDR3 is CASSIDPGQGPDTQYF. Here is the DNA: TGTGCCAGTAGTATAGATCCGGGACAGGGCCCAGATACGCAGTATTTT.